The rows below give T cell receptor beta chains drawn from one sample of a study of shared clonotypes between healthy human individuals. The protocol was immunoSEQ multiplex PCR, while the TCRdb copy is restricted to in-frame clones and leaves out a portion. Among millions of clones listed, about 95% were seen once. The sample was naive CD8+ T cells sorted from blood. The source of these receptors is a man aged 18 to 29 in good health. The conserved cysteine and the conserved F or W are not part of the CDR3 here. Size tells how often a clone was seen (once, few, many) or the class of an expanded clone, and some rows leave it out.

V: TRBV2; size: once; J: TRBJ2-1; CDR3: ASRQGGEGDEQF
V: TRBV9; size: NA; J: TRBJ2-7; CDR3: ASSVQGGYEQY
V: TRBV5-6; size: NA; J: TRBJ1-1; CDR3: ASSSGVPGTEAF
V: TRBV4-3; size: once; J: TRBJ1-4; CDR3: ASSPDRAGFATNEKLF
V: TRBV25-1; size: once; J: TRBJ2-3; CDR3: ASSESRTGPTDTQY
V: TRBV6-1; size: NA; J: TRBJ1-4; CDR3: ASSTLDPDNEKLF
V: TRBV28; size: NA; J: TRBJ2-3; CDR3: ASKGTLIGGGPDTQY
V: TRBV2; size: NA; J: TRBJ2-6; CDR3: ASSEAGANVLT
V: TRBV4-3; size: NA; J: TRBJ2-1; CDR3: ASSPEVGRSYNEQF
V: TRBV4-3; size: NA; J: TRBJ2-7; CDR3: ASSQDKGGTYEQY
V: TRBV30; size: NA; J: TRBJ2-3; CDR3: AWGWGEATDTQY
V: TRBV11-1; size: NA; J: TRBJ2-1; CDR3: ASSSSTSGGREQF
V: TRBV6-5; size: NA; J: TRBJ2-3; CDR3: ASGEGFGTDTQY
V: TRBV13; size: NA; J: TRBJ2-5; CDR3: ASSLGLAGVVEETQY
V: TRBV5-6; size: few; J: TRBJ2-7; CDR3: ASSLGQGLYEQY
V: TRBV2; size: once; J: TRBJ1-3; CDR3: ASSEGMGTGNTIY
V: TRBV7-6; size: once; J: TRBJ2-7; CDR3: ASSLAFLRGGIYDEQY
V: TRBV27; size: NA; J: TRBJ1-6; CDR3: ASSLTGSPLH
V: TRBV18; size: NA; J: TRBJ2-2; CDR3: ASSPPLGERNTGELF
V: TRBV30; size: NA; J: TRBJ2-7; CDR3: AWSGYSTGIYEQY
V: TRBV9; size: once; J: TRBJ2-1; CDR3: ASSSGTGGTNEQF
V: TRBV6-1; size: NA; J: TRBJ1-3; CDR3: ASSGTGGTGNTIY
V: TRBV5-5; size: NA; J: TRBJ1-5; CDR3: ASSQGSGVQPQH
V: TRBV28; size: NA; J: TRBJ2-7; CDR3: ASSLQGGTYEQY
V: TRBV2; size: NA; J: TRBJ1-5; CDR3: ASSEGLLNQPQH
V: TRBV4-3; size: once; J: TRBJ2-5; CDR3: ASSQGQGREAEETQY
V: TRBV10-3; size: NA; J: TRBJ1-5; CDR3: AISESRAEGDYSNQPQH
V: TRBV5-4; size: NA; J: TRBJ1-2; CDR3: ASSLVAGANYGYT
V: TRBV29-1; size: NA; J: TRBJ2-1; CDR3: SVGGGLAGDNEQF
V: TRBV30; size: NA; J: TRBJ1-6; CDR3: AWDFHSPLH
V: TRBV4-1; size: NA; J: TRBJ1-4; CDR3: ASSPWDRGGEKLF
V: TRBV5-6; size: NA; J: TRBJ2-7; CDR3: AGTSGGGDYEQY
V: TRBV11-2; size: NA; J: TRBJ2-5; CDR3: ASSFTRDREEETQY
V: TRBV5-6; size: NA; J: TRBJ2-7; CDR3: ASSLEGPGDFSYEQY
V: TRBV5-1; size: NA; J: TRBJ1-6; CDR3: ASSLTDRSYNSPLH
V: TRBV5-1; size: NA; J: TRBJ1-2; CDR3: ASSWPRTGDGYT
V: TRBV19; size: NA; J: TRBJ2-3; CDR3: ASSIVGGAPDTQY
V: TRBV6-4; size: NA; J: TRBJ2-1; CDR3: ASTIQGDEQF
V: TRBV4-1; size: NA; J: TRBJ2-2; CDR3: ASSQWQGANTGELF
V: TRBV30; size: few; J: TRBJ1-3; CDR3: ACNTGNVNTIY
V: TRBV28; size: NA; J: TRBJ1-1; CDR3: ASSFDRDSAF
V: TRBV10-3; size: NA; J: TRBJ2-7; CDR3: AISESSYEQY
V: TRBV5-1; size: NA; J: TRBJ2-1; CDR3: ASSPAGPYNEQF
V: TRBV30; size: NA; J: TRBJ2-2; CDR3: AWSRQGAPGELF
V: TRBV10-3; size: NA; J: TRBJ1-1; CDR3: AISNSDNNTEAF
V: TRBV6-5; size: NA; J: TRBJ1-2; CDR3: ASSYEPYYGYT
V: TRBV7-9; size: NA; J: TRBJ2-1; CDR3: ASSFLTDGSYNEQF
V: TRBV14; size: NA; J: TRBJ2-2; CDR3: ASSQQGPGELF
V: TRBV28; size: NA; J: TRBJ2-5; CDR3: ASSHEGGGETQY
V: TRBV12-5; size: NA; J: TRBJ2-5; CDR3: ASESPYQETQY
V: TRBV11-2; size: NA; J: TRBJ2-4; CDR3: ASRSLRDSGGSGNIQY
V: TRBV6-1; size: NA; J: TRBJ2-7; CDR3: ASSGRWDYEQY
V: TRBV14; size: once; J: TRBJ2-3; CDR3: ASSQDNRHQSTDTQY
V: TRBV13; size: NA; J: TRBJ2-1; CDR3: ASSISGYSPEQF
V: TRBV28; size: NA; J: TRBJ1-1; CDR3: ASSYPEGATEAF